This TCR beta chain was observed in a study of blood T cells in healthy people across ages. Whole-study findings and limits: Per million T cells, the diversity of TCR beta decreased roughly linearly as age advanced.

Looked up from germline, CDR1 is SGDLS and CDR2 is YYNGEE. The CDR3 has 15 amino acids. The V gene lost 0 bases and the J gene lost 2 bases, with 10 bases spanning the gap. Together with a sample-barcoded 5' primer, a J-beta primer mix was included in a second PCR lasting roughly 6 to 12 cycles. Every single cDNA molecule received a tag from a template-switch adaptor with 12 random nucleotides. TCRdb used MiXCR to reprocess the 5' RACE reads, holding one entry per CDR3 protein. The sample yields about 1.8 million distinct CDR3 sequences, around half seen once. Healthy individuals of Caucasian origin from Russia, aged roughly 6 to 100, served as donors. For this clonotype: Its antigen is not identified.

The material sequenced was blood. This sequence originates from a woman in her 40s in good health. This chain uses TRBV9 with TRBJ2-3; tentative D call: TRBD1 (5 bases). CDR3 sequence: CASSVGSRVTDTQYF. The CDR3 DNA follows: TGTGCCAGCAGCGTAGGATCCAGGGTCACAGATACGCAGTATTTT.